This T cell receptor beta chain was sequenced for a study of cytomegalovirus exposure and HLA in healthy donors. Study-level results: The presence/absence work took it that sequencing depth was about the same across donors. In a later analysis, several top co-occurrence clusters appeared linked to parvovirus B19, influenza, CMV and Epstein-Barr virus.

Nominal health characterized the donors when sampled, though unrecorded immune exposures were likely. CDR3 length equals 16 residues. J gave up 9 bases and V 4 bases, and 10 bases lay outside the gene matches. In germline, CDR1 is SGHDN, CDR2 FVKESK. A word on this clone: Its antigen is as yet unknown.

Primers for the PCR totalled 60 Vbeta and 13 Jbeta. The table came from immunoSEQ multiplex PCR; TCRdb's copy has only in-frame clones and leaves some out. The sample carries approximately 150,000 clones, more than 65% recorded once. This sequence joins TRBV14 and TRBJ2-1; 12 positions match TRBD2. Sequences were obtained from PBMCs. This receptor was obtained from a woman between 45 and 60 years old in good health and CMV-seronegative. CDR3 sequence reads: CASSRRLAGGRGEQFF. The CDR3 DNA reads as TGTGCCAGCAGCCGTCGTCTAGCGGGAGGGAGGGGTGAGCAGTTCTTC. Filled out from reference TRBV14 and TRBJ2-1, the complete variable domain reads EAGVTQFPSHSVIEKGQTVTLRCDPISGHDNLYWYRRVMGKEIKFLLHFVKESKQDESGMPNNRFLAERTGGTYSTLKVQPAELEDSGVYFCASSRRLAGGRGEQFFGPGTRLTVL.